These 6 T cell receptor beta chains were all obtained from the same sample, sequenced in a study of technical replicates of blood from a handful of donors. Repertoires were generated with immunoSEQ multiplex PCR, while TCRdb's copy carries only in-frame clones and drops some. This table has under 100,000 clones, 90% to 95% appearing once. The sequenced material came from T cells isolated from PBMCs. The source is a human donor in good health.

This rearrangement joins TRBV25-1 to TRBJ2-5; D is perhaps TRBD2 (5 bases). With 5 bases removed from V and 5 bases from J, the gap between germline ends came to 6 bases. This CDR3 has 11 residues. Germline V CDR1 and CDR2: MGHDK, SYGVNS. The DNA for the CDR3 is TGTGCCAGCAGTCGAGGGGAGACCCAGTACTTC. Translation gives CASSRGETQYF.

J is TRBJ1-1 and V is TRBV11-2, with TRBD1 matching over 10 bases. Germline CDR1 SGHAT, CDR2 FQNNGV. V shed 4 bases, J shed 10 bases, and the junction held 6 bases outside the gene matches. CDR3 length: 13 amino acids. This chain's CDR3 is CASSSDRGRGAFF. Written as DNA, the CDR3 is TGTGCCAGCAGCTCCGACAGGGGGCGCGGAGCTTTCTTT.

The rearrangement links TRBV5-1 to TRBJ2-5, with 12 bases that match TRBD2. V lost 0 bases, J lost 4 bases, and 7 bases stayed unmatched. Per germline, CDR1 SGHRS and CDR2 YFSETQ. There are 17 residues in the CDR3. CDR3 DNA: TGCGCCAGCAGCTTGGGACTAGCGGGAGATGGGGGAGAGACCCAGTACTTC. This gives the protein CASSLGLAGDGGETQYF.

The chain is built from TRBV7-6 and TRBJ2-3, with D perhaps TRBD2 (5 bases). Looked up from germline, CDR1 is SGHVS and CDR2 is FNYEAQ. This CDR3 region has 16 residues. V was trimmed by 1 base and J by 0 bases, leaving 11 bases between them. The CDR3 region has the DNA TGTGCCAGCAGCTTAGGGGCGGGCAGGAGCACAGATACGCAGTATTTT. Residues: CASSLGAGRSTDTQYF.

The CDR3, as DNA: TGCAGCGTTAGGGCGGGAGGGGTCACAGATACGCAGTATTTT. Translated, it gives CSVRAGGVTDTQYF. J is TRBJ2-3 and V is TRBV29-1, with TRBD2 identical over 9 bases. The CDR3 runs 14 residues. Trimming cost V 5 bases and J 2 bases; bases outside gene matches: 5. The germline CDR1 and CDR2 sequences are SQVTM and ANQGSEA.

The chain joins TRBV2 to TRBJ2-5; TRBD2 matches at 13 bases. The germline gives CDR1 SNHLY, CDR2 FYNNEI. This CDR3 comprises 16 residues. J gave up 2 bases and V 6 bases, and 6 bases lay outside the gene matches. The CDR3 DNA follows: TGTGCCAGCAGGGGGGGACTAGCGGGAAGACAAGAGACCCAGTACTTC. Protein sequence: CASRGGLAGRQETQYF.